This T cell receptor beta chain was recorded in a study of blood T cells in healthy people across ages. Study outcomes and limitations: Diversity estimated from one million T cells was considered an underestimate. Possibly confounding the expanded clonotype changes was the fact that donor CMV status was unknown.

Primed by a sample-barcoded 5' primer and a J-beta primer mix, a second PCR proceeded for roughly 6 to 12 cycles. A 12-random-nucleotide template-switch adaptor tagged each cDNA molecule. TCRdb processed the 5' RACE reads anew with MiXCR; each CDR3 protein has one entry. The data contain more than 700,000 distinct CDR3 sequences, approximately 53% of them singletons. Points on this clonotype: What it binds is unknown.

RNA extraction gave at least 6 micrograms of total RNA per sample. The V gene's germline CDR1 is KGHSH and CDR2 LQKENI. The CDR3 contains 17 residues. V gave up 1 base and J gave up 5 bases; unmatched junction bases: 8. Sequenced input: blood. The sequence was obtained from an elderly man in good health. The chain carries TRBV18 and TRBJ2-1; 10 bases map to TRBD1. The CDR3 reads CASSPLATGGRDNEQFF. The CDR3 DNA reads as TGTGCCAGCTCACCACTTGCGACAGGGGGCCGAGACAATGAGCAGTTCTTC.